Below, 10 T cell receptor beta chains from the same sample are listed, as sequenced in a study of early T cells in non-severe SARS-CoV-2 infection. One entry per CDR3 protein, called by TCRdb with MiXCR from the 5' RACE reads. The table lists roughly 86,000 distinct CDR3 sequences, roughly 14% of them singletons. The specimen was whole blood. These TCRs come from an adult who was a healthcare worker with PCR-confirmed SARS-CoV-2 infection or an uninfected control (not recorded which).

This CDR3 is CASNLAGVISGANVLTF. In nucleotides, the CDR3 is TGTGCCAGCAACTTAGCGGGGGTTATCTCTGGGGCCAACGTCCTGACTTTC. V is TRBV2 and J is TRBJ2-6, with 9 bases aligning to TRBD2. The CDR3 runs to 17 residues. CDR1 is SNHLY and CDR2 is FYNNEI in the germline V gene. Trimming removed 7 bases from V and 0 bases from J; junction bases left unmatched: 7.

This clonotype was seen a handful of times. The J gene is TRBJ1-1, the V gene TRBV5-1; D gene ambiguous. CDR3 length equals 15 residues. Trimming removed 0 bases from V and 5 bases from J, with 14 bases in between. From germline, CDR1 is SGHRS and CDR2 YFSETQ. The CDR3 DNA reads TGCGCCAGCAGCTTGGCCGAGGCCCCGGTGACTGAAGCTTTCTTT. It yields the protein CASSLAEAPVTEAFF.

This clonotype came up a few times. V gene TRBV7-8 combines with J gene TRBJ2-2; a weak D match, TRBD2 (5 bases). The CDR3 spans 14 residues. Per the germline V gene, CDR1 is SGHVS and CDR2 is FQNEAQ. Between the trimmed V and J ends, which lost 3 bases and 7 bases, there was a span of 12 bases. The CDR3: CASSFSTGGGELFF. The CDR3 bases are TGTGCCAGCAGCTTCTCGACCGGAGGCGGGGAGCTGTTTTTT.

The V call is TRBV11-1, the J call TRBJ2-2; a weak D match, TRBD2 (6 bases). Deletions cut 4 bases from V and 8 bases from J, with 14 bases between. The germline CDR1 and CDR2 sequences are SGHAT and FQDESV (reference sequence). This CDR3 comprises 14 residues. DNA of the CDR3: TGTGCCAGCAGCTACAGATCCGCGGGGGGGGAGCTGTTTTTT. This translates into CASSYRSAGGELFF.

In its sample, this clonotype was seen a few times. The chain combines TRBV6-5 with TRBJ1-2; the match to TRBD1 covers 8 bases. CDR3 size: 13 residues. The V and J ends lost 4 bases and 8 bases, in that order; junction bases with no gene match: 6. Germline values: CDR1 MNHEY, CDR2 SVGAGI. The CDR3 sequence: CASSLLQGGGYTF. The CDR3 bases are TGTGCCAGCAGTTTACTACAGGGGGGAGGCTACACCTTC.

V usage is TRBV7-2 and J usage is TRBJ1-1; D is ambiguous. Trimming left V 2 bases short and J 1 base short, with 5 bases between. Germline V gives CDR1 SGHTA, CDR2 FQGNSA. The CDR3 loop spans 13 amino acids. CDR3 coding DNA: TGTGCCAGCAGCTTATACGAGAACACTGAAGCTTTCTTT. Translated: CASSLYENTEAFF.

Only a few counts were recorded for this clonotype. For the CDR3, the DNA is TGTGCCAGCAGTCCGGGGCCACGTAATGAAAAACTGTTTTTT. Protein: CASSPGPRNEKLFF. The J gene is TRBJ1-4, the V gene TRBV28; possible D gene TRBD1, 5 bases. CDR1 MDHEN and CDR2 SYDVKM come from the germline V gene. Trimming pared 5 bases from V and 4 bases from J, leaving 11 bases between. The CDR3 consists of 14 residues.

This clonotype came up many times. This chain's CDR3 is CSVETVQKLFF. Written as DNA, the CDR3 is TGCAGCGTTGAGACAGTGCAAAAACTGTTTTTT. V is TRBV29-1 and J is TRBJ1-4; D is possibly TRBD1 (5 bases). Germline CDR1 SQVTM, CDR2 ANQGSEA. The CDR3 covers 11 residues. V was trimmed by 3 bases and J by 9 bases, leaving 8 bases between them. The full variable domain, in which reference TRBV29-1 and TRBJ1-4 provide the parts outside the CDR3, is SAVISQKPSRDICQRGTSLTIQCQVDSQVTMMFWYRQQPGQSLTLIATANQGSEATYESGFVIDKFPISRPNLTFSTLTVSNMSPEDSSIYLCSVETVQKLFFGSGTQLSVL.

In this sample, this clonotype turned up many times. This chain connects TRBV9 to TRBJ2-3; D gene uncertain. The CDR3 sequence is 12 residues long. Deletions cut 4 bases from V and 2 bases from J, with 5 bases between. Per the germline V gene, CDR1 is SGDLS and CDR2 is YYNGEE. The chain's CDR3 is CASSTHTDTQYF. The CDR3 bases are TGTGCCAGCAGCACCCACACAGATACGCAGTATTTT.

A word on this clonotype: Compared with germline, one end of the junction differs, possibly owing to a read error. The chain recombines TRBV3-1 with TRBJ2-5; D possibly corresponds to TRBD2 (5 bases). CDR1 and CDR2 (germline): LGHDT, YNNKEL (reference sequence). The CDR3 length is 16 residues. CDR3 nucleotide sequence: TGTGCCAGCAGCCAGAGGGCCAAGTCCTATCAAGAGACCCTGTACTTC. Amino acids: CASSQRAKSYQETLYF.